This T cell receptor beta chain was sequenced for a study of T cells in Graves' hyperthyroidism and ophthalmopathy. A remark on this clonotype: This is likely a read error, given that the CDR3 carries no conserved phenylalanine or tryptophan at its end.

What was amplified from RNA transcripts were TCR beta CDR3 regions. Using the HTBI primer set, a first-round RT-PCR was run on the TCR CDR3. Via MiXCR, TCRdb re-called the multiplex PCR reads, giving one row per CDR3 protein. Among about 610,000 distinct CDR3 sequences, 46% were seen once, and the ten largest hold approximately 8.4%. The germline gives CDR1 ENHRY, CDR2 SYGVKD. The length of the CDR3 is 14 residues. V was cut by 4 bases and J by 8 bases, with 17 bases left in between. The clonotype was recovered from a woman under 30 with Graves' hyperthyroidism. The specimen was peripheral blood or thyroid tissue (not recorded which). This sequence joins TRBV10-3 and TRBJ1-1; D uncertain. CDR3 bases: TGTGCCATCAGTGCGTCCGGCTTGTTCACCGAAGCTTTCCTT. This codes for CAISASGLFTEAFL.